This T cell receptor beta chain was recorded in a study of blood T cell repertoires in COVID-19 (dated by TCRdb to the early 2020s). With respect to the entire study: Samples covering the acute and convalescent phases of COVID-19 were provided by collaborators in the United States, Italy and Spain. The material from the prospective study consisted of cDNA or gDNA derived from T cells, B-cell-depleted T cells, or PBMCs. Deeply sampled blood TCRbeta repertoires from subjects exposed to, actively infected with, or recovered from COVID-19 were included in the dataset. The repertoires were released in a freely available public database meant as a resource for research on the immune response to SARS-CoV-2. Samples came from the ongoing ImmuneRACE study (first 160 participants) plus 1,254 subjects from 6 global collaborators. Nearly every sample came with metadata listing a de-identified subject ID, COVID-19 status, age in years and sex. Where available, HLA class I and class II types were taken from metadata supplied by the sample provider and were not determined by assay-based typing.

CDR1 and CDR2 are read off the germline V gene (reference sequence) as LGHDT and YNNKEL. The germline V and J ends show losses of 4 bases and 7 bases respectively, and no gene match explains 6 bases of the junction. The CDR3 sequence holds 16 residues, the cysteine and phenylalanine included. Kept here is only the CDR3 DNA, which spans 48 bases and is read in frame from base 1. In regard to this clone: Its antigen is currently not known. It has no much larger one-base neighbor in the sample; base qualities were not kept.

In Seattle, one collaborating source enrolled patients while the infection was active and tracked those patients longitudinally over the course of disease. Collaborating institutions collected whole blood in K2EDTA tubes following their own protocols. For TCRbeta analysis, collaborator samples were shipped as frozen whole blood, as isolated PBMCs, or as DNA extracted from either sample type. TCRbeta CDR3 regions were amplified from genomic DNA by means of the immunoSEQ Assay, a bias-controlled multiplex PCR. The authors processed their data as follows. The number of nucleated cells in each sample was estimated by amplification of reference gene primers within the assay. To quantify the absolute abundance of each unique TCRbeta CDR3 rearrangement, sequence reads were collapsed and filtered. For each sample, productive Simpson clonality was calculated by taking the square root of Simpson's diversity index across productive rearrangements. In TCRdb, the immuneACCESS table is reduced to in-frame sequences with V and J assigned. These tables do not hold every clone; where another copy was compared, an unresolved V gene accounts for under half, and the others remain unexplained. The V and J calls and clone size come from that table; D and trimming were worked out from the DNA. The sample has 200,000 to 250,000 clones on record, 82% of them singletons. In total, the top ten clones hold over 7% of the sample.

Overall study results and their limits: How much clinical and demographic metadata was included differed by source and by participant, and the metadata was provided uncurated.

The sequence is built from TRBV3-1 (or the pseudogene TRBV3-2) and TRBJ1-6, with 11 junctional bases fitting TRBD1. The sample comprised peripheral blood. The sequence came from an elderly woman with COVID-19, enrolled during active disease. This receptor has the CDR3 CASSLGTGGTNSPLHF. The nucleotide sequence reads TGTGCCAGCAGCCTCGGGACAGGGGGAACGAATTCACCCCTCCACTTT.